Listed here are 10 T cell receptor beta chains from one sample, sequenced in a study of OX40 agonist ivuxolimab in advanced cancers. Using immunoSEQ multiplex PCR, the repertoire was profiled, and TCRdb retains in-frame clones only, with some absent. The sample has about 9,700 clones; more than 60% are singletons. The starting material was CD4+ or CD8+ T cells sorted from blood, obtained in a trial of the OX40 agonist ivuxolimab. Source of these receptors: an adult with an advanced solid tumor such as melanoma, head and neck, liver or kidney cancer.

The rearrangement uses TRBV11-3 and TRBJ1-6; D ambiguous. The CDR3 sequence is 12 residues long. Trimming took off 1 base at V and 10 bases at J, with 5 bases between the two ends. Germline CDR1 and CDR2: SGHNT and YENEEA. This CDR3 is CASSLGNSPLHF. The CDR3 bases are TGTGCCAGCAGCTTAGGGAACTCACCCCTCCACTTT.

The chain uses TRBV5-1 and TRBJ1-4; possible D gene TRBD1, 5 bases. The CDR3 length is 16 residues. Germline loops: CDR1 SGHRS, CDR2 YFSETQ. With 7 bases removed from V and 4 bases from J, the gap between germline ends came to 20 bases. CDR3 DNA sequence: TGCGCCAGCGGCTCCCCCAGGGACGGGAATAATGAAAAACTGTTTTTT. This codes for CASGSPRDGNNEKLFF.

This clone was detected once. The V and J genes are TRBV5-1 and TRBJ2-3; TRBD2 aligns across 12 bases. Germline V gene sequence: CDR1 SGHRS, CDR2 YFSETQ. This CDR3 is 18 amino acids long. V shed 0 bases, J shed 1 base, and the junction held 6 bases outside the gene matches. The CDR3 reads CASSLAGTSGWGTDTQYF. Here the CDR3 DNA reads TGCGCCAGCAGCTTGGCCGGGACTAGCGGGTGGGGCACAGATACGCAGTATTTT.

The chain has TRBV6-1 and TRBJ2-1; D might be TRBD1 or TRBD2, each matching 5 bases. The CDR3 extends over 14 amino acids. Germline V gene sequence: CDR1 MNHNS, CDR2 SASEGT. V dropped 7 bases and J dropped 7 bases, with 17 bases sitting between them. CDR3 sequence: CASTGAGSGNEQFF. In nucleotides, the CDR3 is TGTGCCAGCACCGGGGCAGGGTCTGGAAATGAGCAGTTCTTC.

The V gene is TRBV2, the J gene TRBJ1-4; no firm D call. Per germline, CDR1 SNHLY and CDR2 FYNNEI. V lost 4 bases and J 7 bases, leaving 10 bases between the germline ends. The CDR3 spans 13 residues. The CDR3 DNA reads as TGTGCCAGCAGTGGGACGGCCGGTGAAAAACTGTTTTTT. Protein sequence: CASSGTAGEKLFF.

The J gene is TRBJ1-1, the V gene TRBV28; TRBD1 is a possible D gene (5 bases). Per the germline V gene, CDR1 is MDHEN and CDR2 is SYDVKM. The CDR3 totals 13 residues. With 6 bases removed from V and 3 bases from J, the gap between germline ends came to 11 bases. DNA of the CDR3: TGTGCCAGCAGCCCTTTGGGGGACACTGAAGCTTTCTTT. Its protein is CASSPLGDTEAFF.

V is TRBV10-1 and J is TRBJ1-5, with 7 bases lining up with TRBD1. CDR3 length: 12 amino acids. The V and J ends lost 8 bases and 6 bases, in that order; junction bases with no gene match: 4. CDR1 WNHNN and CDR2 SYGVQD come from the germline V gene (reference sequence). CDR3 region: CASGDSSQPQHF. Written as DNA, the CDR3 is TGCGCCAGCGGGGACAGTTCTCAGCCCCAGCATTTT.

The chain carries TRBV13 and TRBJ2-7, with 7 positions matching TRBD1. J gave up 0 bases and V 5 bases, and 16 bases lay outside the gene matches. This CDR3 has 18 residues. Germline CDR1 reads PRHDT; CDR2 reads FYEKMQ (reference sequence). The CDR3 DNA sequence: TGTGCCAGCAGCCCCACCGGGACAGTGCCAAACCGCTCCTACGAGCAGTACTTC. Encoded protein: CASSPTGTVPNRSYEQYF.

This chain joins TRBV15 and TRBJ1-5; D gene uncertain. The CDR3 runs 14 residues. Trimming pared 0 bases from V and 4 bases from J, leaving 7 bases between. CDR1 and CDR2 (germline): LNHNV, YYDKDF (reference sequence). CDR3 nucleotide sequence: TGTGCCACCAGCAGAGATCTGGGGAATCAGCCCCAGCATTTT. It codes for CATSRDLGNQPQHF.

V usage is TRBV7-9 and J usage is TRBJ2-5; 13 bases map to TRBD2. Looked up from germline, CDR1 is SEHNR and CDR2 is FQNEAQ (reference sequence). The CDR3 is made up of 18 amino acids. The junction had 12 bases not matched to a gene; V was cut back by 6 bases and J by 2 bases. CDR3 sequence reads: CASSFPRWTSGGQETQYF. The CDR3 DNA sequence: TGTGCCAGCAGTTTTCCACGGTGGACTAGCGGGGGTCAAGAGACCCAGTACTTC.